A selection of T cell receptor beta chains follows, all from one sample in a study of early T cells in non-severe SARS-CoV-2 infection. TCRdb fed the 5' RACE reads into MiXCR, producing one record per CDR3 protein. The data hold fewer than 85,000 distinct CDR3 sequences, with under 15% observed a single time. Input material: whole blood. The receptors come from an adult who was a healthcare worker with PCR-confirmed SARS-CoV-2 infection or an uninfected control (not recorded which). Both conserved end residues are part of each CDR3. The D gene is left open where the match is weak. A row's size may be missing; if present it is once, few, many or a size class.

D gene	clone size	V gene	J gene	CDR3 DNA	CDR3 protein
TRBD1	few	TRBV6-6	TRBJ1-5	TGTGCCAGCAGTACCTCCGGGACAGGGGATCAGCCCCAGCATTTT	CASSTSGTGDQPQHF
-	-	TRBV5-1	TRBJ1-3	TGCGCCAGCTACTCTGGAAACACCATATATTTT	CASYSGNTIYF
TRBD1	many	TRBV10-3	TRBJ2-7	TGTGCCATCAGGGACAGGGGCTCCTCCTACGAGCAGTACTTC	CAIRDRGSSYEQYF
-	-	TRBV6-2/TRBV6-3	TRBJ1-4	TGTGCCAGCAGTCTACGTAATGAAAAACTGTTTTTT	CASSLRNEKLFF
TRBD2	few	TRBV7-2	TRBJ2-4	TGTGCCAGCAGCTTAACATTAGCGGGGAACATTCAGTACTTC	CASSLTLAGNIQYF
-	few	TRBV30	TRBJ1-1	TGTGCCTGGAGTGTAGTGGGCACTGAAGCTTTCTTT	CAWSVVGTEAFF
-	-	TRBV5-4	TRBJ2-3	TGTGCCAGCAGCTTGGGACTCTCTTGGGCAGATACGCAGTATTTT	CASSLGLSWADTQYF
-	-	TRBV4-1	TRBJ2-2	TGCGCCAGCAGCCAGGGAAACACCGGGGAGCTGTTTTTT	CASSQGNTGELFF
TRBD1	-	TRBV9	TRBJ2-3	TGTGCCAGCAGCGTAGGTACAGGGGATTTTCTCACAGATACGCAGTATTTT	CASSVGTGDFLTDTQYF
-	-	TRBV7-2	TRBJ2-1	TGTGCCAGCAGCCTATCTTTTTATGGGCAGTTCTTC	CASSLSFYGQFF
TRBD1	few	TRBV18	TRBJ2-5	TGTGCCAGCACGCGGGACAGGGTGGAGACCCAGTACTTC	CASTRDRVETQYF
TRBD1	few	TRBV6-6	TRBJ2-1	TGTGCCAGCAGGCCCGGGACAGATTACAATGAGCAGTTCTTC	CASRPGTDYNEQFF
-	many	TRBV7-9	TRBJ1-1	TGTGCCAGCAGCTTACGTGGGGGCAGGGGAAACACTGAAGCTTTCTTT	CASSLRGGRGNTEAFF
-	few	TRBV19	TRBJ1-5	TGTGCCAGCAAGGACTTTGTGGCCCAGCATTTT	CASKDFVAQHF
-	many	TRBV27	TRBJ1-2	TGTGCCAGCAGTTTAATGGGGGGCGCTGATGGCTACACCTTC	CASSLMGGADGYTF
-	-	TRBV13	TRBJ2-7	TGTGCCAGCAGCTTATATCAGAACGAGCAGTACTTC	CASSLYQNEQYF
TRBD2	many	TRBV7-2	TRBJ2-1	TGTGCCAGCAGCTTATCACTAGCGGGGGGTGGCTCCTACAATGAGCAGTTCTTC	CASSLSLAGGGSYNEQFF
-	many	TRBV24-1	TRBJ2-7	TGTGCCACCAGCCACAGGGGTGGAGGGACCTACGAGCAGTACTTC	CATSHRGGGTYEQYF
-	-	TRBV28	TRBJ1-4	TGTGCCAGCAGTCCGCCGGCCTCCCGGGGTGAAAAACTGTTTTTT	CASSPPASRGEKLFF
-	few	TRBV7-9	TRBJ2-7	TGTGCCAGCAGCTTAAGCGTGGAGGCCTACTTC	CASSLSVEAYF
TRBD1	-	TRBV9	TRBJ2-7	TGTGCCAGCAGCCCAATCCCTCCGGGACAGGGTGCCGAGCAGTACTTC	CASSPIPPGQGAEQYF
-	many	TRBV7-9	TRBJ2-3	TGTGCCAGCAGCTTCTTCATCGCGGGGGCTAGCACAGATACGCAGTATTTT	CASSFFIAGASTDTQYF
-	many	TRBV19	TRBJ2-7	TGTGCCAGTAAGGACGCTTATGGGGGTCAGTCTAGCTACGAGCAGTACTTC	CASKDAYGGQSSYEQYF
TRBD2	few	TRBV29-1	TRBJ2-1	TGCAGCGTCGAGGGTCTAGCGGACTACAATGAGCAGTTCTTC	CSVEGLADYNEQFF
-	-	TRBV10-3	TRBJ1-1	TGTGCCATCAGTCCCCAGGGCCTTGGCACTGAAGCTTTCTTT	CAISPQGLGTEAFF
-	many	TRBV7-8	TRBJ1-1	TGTGCCAGCCTCGGTGGGGTAGAAGCTTTCTTT	CASLGGVEAFF
TRBD1	-	TRBV5-8	TRBJ1-5	TGTGCCAGCAGCCCGGGACAGTTTAGCAATCAGCCCCAGCATTTT	CASSPGQFSNQPQHF
-	-	TRBV7-2	TRBJ2-7	TGTGCCAGCAGCGAATACTCCTACGAGCAGTACTTC	CASSEYSYEQYF
TRBD2	few	TRBV20-1	TRBJ2-7	TGCAGTTTCGTGAGCGGGAGGGCCTACGAGCAGTACTTC	CSFVSGRAYEQYF
-	-	TRBV2	TRBJ2-2	TGTGCCAGCAGGATAGCGGACACCGGGGAGCTGTTTTTT	CASRIADTGELFF
-	many	TRBV7-2	TRBJ2-1	TGTGCCAGCAGCTTAGCGAGGTCGGAATTGACCTACAATGAGCAGTTCTTC	CASSLARSELTYNEQFF
-	many	TRBV12-3/TRBV12-4	TRBJ1-4	TGTGCCAGCAGTTCGAATGAAAAACTGTTTTTT	CASSSNEKLFF
-	-	TRBV4-1	TRBJ2-5	TGCGCCAGCAGTTGGTTCCGAGACAGACAAGAGACCCAGTACTTC	CASSWFRDRQETQYF